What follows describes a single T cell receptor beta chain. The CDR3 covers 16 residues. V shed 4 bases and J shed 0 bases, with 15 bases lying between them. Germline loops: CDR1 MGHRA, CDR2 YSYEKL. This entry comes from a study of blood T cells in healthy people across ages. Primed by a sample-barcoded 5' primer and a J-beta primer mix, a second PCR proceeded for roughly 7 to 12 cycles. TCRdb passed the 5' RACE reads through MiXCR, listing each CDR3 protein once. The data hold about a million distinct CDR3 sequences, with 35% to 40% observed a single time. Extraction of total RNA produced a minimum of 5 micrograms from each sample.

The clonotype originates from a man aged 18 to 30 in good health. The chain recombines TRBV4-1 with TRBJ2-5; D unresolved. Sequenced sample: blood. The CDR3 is CASSPSGRRNQETQYF. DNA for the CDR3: TGCGCCAGCAGCCCGTCGGGCAGGCGAAACCAAGAGACCCAGTACTTC.